The rows below give T cell receptor beta chains drawn from one sample of a study of shared clonotypes between healthy human individuals. Produced via immunoSEQ multiplex PCR; TCRdb's table is partial and in-frame only. The data hold some 2 million clones, with approximately 94% observed a single time. The material sequenced was naive CD8+ T cells sorted from blood. These receptors came from a man aged 18 to 29 in good health. The CDR3 runs from the conserved cysteine through the conserved F or W. A D gene is named only where the DNA matches it firmly. Not all rows give a size; the values are once, few, many and, for expanded clones, a class.

clone size: -
D gene: -
V gene: TRBV27
J gene: TRBJ1-1
CDR3 protein: CASHGGTEAFF
CDR3 DNA: TGTGCCAGCCACGGGGGGACTGAAGCTTTCTTT

clone size: -
D gene: TRBD2
V gene: TRBV15
J gene: TRBJ2-1
CDR3 protein: CATSGLAGVGNEQFF
CDR3 DNA: TGTGCCACCAGCGGACTAGCGGGAGTTGGCAATGAGCAGTTCTTC

clone size: -
D gene: TRBD1
V gene: TRBV2
J gene: TRBJ1-2
CDR3 protein: CASEGQGARSYTF
CDR3 DNA: TGTGCCAGCGAAGGACAGGGGGCGAGAAGCTACACCTTC

clone size: once
D gene: -
V gene: TRBV5-1
J gene: TRBJ1-1
CDR3 protein: CASSLGQSNTEAFF
CDR3 DNA: TGCGCCAGCAGCTTGGGACAGTCGAACACTGAAGCTTTCTTT

clone size: -
D gene: TRBD1
V gene: TRBV11-2
J gene: TRBJ2-7
CDR3 protein: CASSLGGQGTLYEQYF
CDR3 DNA: TGTGCCAGCAGCTTAGGGGGACAGGGAACCCTCTACGAGCAGTACTTC

clone size: -
D gene: -
V gene: TRBV2
J gene: TRBJ1-2
CDR3 protein: CASSEAGHDYGYTF
CDR3 DNA: TGTGCCAGCAGTGAAGCGGGGCATGACTATGGCTACACCTTC

clone size: -
D gene: TRBD2
V gene: TRBV5-1
J gene: TRBJ2-7
CDR3 protein: CASSLYPSGSYEQYF
CDR3 DNA: TGCGCCAGCAGCTTGTATCCTAGCGGCTCCTACGAGCAGTACTTC

clone size: -
D gene: TRBD1
V gene: TRBV6-6
J gene: TRBJ1-4
CDR3 protein: CASSSTYGTAVEKLFF
CDR3 DNA: TGTGCCAGCAGCTCTACATACGGGACAGCGGTTGAAAAACTGTTTTTT

clone size: -
D gene: TRBD1
V gene: TRBV7-9
J gene: TRBJ1-2
CDR3 protein: CASSLGGTGEGYTF
CDR3 DNA: TGTGCCAGCAGCTTGGGCGGGACAGGGGAAGGCTACACCTTC

clone size: -
D gene: -
V gene: TRBV5-4
J gene: TRBJ2-5
CDR3 protein: CASSLDGQSGETQYF
CDR3 DNA: TGTGCCAGCAGCTTAGACGGACAGTCCGGGGAGACCCAGTACTTC